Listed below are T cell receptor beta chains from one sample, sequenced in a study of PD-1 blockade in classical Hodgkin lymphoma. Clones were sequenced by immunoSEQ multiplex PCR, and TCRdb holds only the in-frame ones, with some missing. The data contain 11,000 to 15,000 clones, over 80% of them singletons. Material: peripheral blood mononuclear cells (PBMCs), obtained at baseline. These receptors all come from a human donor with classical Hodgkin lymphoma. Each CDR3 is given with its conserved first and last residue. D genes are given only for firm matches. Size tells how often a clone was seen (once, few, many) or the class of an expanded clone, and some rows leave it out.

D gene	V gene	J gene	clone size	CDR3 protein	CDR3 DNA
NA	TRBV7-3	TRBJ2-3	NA	CASSDSSTDTQYF	TGTGCCAGCAGCGATTCTAGCACAGATACGCAGTATTTT
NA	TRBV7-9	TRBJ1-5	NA	CASSPLTGKGQPQHF	TGTGCCAGCAGCCCACTAACAGGGAAAGGTCAGCCCCAGCATTTT
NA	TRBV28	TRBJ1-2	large	CASSYPSGGADYGYTF	TGTGCCAGCAGTTACCCCAGCGGGGGCGCGGACTATGGCTACACCTTC
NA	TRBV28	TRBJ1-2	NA	CASSSQAMTHPKGYGYTF	TGTGCCAGCAGTTCCCAAGCAATGACTCATCCGAAGGGCTATGGCTACACCTTC
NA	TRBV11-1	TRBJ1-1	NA	CASTQSVLGTEAFF	TGTGCCAGCACCCAGAGCGTTCTGGGCACTGAAGCTTTCTTT
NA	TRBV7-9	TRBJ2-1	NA	CASRQIASLLNEQFF	TGTGCCAGCAGACAAATCGCTAGCCTTCTCAATGAGCAGTTCTTC
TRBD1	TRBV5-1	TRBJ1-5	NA	CASSLGPTGEGNQPQHF	TGCGCCAGCAGCTTGGGACCAACAGGGGAGGGGAATCAGCCCCAGCATTTT
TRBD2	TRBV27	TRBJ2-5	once	CASSSGGTQYF	TGTGCCAGCAGCTCGGGAGGGACCCAGTACTTC
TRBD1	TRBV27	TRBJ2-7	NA	CASSLLQGTFHEQYF	TGTGCCAGCAGTTTATTACAGGGGACGTTCCACGAGCAGTACTTC
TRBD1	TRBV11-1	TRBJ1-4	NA	CASSRDRAGEKLFF	TGTGCCAGCAGCCGGGACAGGGCTGGAGAAAAACTGTTTTTT
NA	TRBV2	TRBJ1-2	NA	CASRDGQPVDGYTF	TGTGCCAGCAGGGACGGACAGCCCGTGGATGGCTACACCTTC
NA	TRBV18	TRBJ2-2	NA	CASSPRGANTGELFF	TGTGCCAGCTCACCACGGGGAGCGAACACCGGGGAGCTGTTTTTT
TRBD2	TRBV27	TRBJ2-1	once	CASSRGMGLAGSADKFF	TGTGCCAGCAGCAGAGGAATGGGACTAGCGGGATCGGCCGACAAGTTCTTC
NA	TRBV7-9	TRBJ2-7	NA	CASSLEVKKPYEQYF	TGTGCCAGCAGCTTAGAGGTGAAAAAGCCCTACGAGCAGTACTTT
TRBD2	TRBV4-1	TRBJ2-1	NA	CASRGTSGIITYNEQFF	TGCGCCAGCCGAGGAACTAGCGGGATCATTACCTACAATGAGCAGTTCTTC
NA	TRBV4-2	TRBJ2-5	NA	CASSQASLPQETQYF	TGTGCCAGCAGCCAAGCTAGCCTACCCCAAGAGACCCAGTACTTC
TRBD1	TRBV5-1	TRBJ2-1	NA	CASSPTGGWVNEQFF	TGCGCCAGCAGCCCTACAGGGGGATGGGTCAATGAGCAGTTCTTC
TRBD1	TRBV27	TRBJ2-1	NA	CASSWDSPPFNPYNEQFF	TGTGCCAGCAGTTGGGACAGCCCTCCGTTTAACCCCTACAATGAGCAGTTCTTC
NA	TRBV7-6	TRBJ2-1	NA	CASSLYYNEQFF	TGTGCCAGCAGCTTGTACTACAATGAGCAGTTCTTC
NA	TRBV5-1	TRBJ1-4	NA	CASSPGRGRGLSANEKLFF	TGCGCCAGCAGCCCAGGAAGGGGCAGAGGCCTTTCAGCTAATGAAAAACTGTTTTTT
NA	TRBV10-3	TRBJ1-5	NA	CATNREGWGQPQHF	TGTGCCACCAACAGGGAAGGATGGGGTCAGCCCCAGCATTTT
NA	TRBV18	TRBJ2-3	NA	CASSPWDSQGGDTQYF	TGTGCCAGCTCACCATGGGACTCCCAAGGGGGAGATACGCAGTATTTT
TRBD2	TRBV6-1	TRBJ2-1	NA	CASGGGYSYNEQFF	TGTGCCAGCGGGGGGGGATACAGCTACAATGAGCAGTTCTTC
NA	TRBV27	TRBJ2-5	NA	CASSLLGEYPTYQETQYF	TGTGCCAGCAGCTTACTGGGCGAGTACCCGACGTACCAAGAGACCCAGTACTTC
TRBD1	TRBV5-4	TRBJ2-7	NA	CASSLSAGGPYEQYF	TGTGCCAGCAGCTTGTCGGCAGGGGGTCCCTACGAGCAGTACTTC
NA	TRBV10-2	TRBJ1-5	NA	CASSDGEAQPQHF	TGCGCCAGCAGTGATGGGGAGGCTCAGCCCCAGCATTTT
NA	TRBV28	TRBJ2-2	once	CASSSIDTYTGELFF	TGTGCCAGCAGTTCAATAGACACGTACACCGGGGAGCTGTTTTTT
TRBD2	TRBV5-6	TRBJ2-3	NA	CASSSMGGGTDTQYF	TGTGCCAGCAGCTCCATGGGGGGGGGCACAGATACGCAGTATTTT
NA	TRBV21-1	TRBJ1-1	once	CASRCIRTEAFF	TGTGCCAGCAGGTGCATTCGCACTGAAGCTTTCTTT
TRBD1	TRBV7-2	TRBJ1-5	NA	CASSLGQGNQPQHF	TGTGCCAGCAGCTTGGGACAGGGAAATCAGCCCCAGCATTTT
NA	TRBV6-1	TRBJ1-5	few	CASSEFQPQHF	TGTGCCAGCAGTGAGTTTCAGCCCCAGCATTTT
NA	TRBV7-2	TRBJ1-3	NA	CASSLRGANTIYF	TGTGCCAGCAGCTTACGGGGTGCAAACACCATATATTTT
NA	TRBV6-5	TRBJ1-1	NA	CASAKAGLLRTEAFF	TGTGCCAGCGCAAAAGCTGGACTGCTGAGGACTGAAGCTTTCTTT
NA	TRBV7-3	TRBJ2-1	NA	CASSVGTLPGNEQFF	TGTGCCAGCAGCGTAGGGACGCTCCCAGGTAATGAGCAGTTCTTC
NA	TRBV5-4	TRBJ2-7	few	CASSLTGRVNEQYF	TGTGCCAGCAGCTTGACGGGTAGGGTCAACGAGCAGTACTTC
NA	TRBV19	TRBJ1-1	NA	CASRGRGNTEAFF	TGTGCCAGTAGGGGACGGGGGAACACTGAAGCTTTCTTT
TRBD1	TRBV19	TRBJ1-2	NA	CASRFGDRDDGYTF	TGTGCCAGCCGCTTTGGGGACAGGGACGATGGCTACACCTTC
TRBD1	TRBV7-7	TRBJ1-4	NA	CASSPGQGNEKLFF	TGTGCCAGCAGCCCCGGACAGGGAAACGAAAAACTGTTTTTT
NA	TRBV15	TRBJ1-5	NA	CATSRDSTGNQPQHF	TGTGCCACCAGCAGAGATTCAACAGGCAATCAGCCCCAGCATTTT
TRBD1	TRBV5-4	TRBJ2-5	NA	CASSPTGAPEETQYF	TGTGCCAGCAGCCCGACAGGGGCTCCGGAAGAGACCCAGTACTTC
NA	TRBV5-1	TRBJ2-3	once	CASSIEGVGADTQYF	TGCGCCAGCAGTATAGAGGGGGTTGGCGCAGATACGCAGTATTTT
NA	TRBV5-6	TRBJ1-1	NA	CASSPITGYDTEAFF	TGTGCCAGCAGCCCCATCACGGGGTATGACACTGAAGCTTTCTTT
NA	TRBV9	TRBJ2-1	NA	CASSIISDNEQFF	TGTGCCAGCAGTATCATATCGGACAATGAGCAGTTCTTC
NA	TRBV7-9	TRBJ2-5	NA	CASSFSGASETQYF	TGTGCCAGCAGCTTCTCGGGGGCCAGCGAGACCCAGTACTTC
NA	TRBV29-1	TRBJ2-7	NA	CSAFVQHTSYEQYF	TGCAGCGCTTTCGTACAACATACGTCCTACGAGCAGTACTTC